Presented here are 9 T cell receptor beta chains from one specimen sequenced in a study of T cell repertoires in cytomegalovirus infection (dated by TCRdb to 2018 to 2020). The instrument given in TCRdb is Illumina HiSeq 1500. Using fastp trimming at Q25 and MiXCR clonotype assembly, TCRdb reanalyzed the public sequencing data and kept in-frame beta chains. Here each entry gathers all rows of one CDR3 protein and keeps the most common genes and DNA. This sample lists 600,000 to 800,000 distinct CDR3 sequences; 24% were detected once. 6.5% to 10% of the sample goes to the ten largest clones. Sample: CD8+ T cells from PBMCs. The receptors originated from a human donor in good health (CMV status not recorded). Some clones in this sample may be carry-over from other donors' samples.

A few counts support this clonotype. V gene TRBV7-9 combines with J gene TRBJ1-5; TRBD1 aligns across 8 bases. With 1 base clipped from V and 0 bases from J, the junction kept 2 bases outside the gene matches. The CDR3 has 16 residues. Germline-derived CDR1 and CDR2 are SEHNR and FQNEAQ (reference sequence). The CDR3 loop reads CASSLGTGHSNQPQHF. The CDR3 DNA reads TGTGCCAGCAGCTTAGGGACAGGGCATAGCAATCAGCCCCAGCATTTT.

The rearrangement joins TRBV27 to TRBJ1-2; D possibly corresponds to TRBD1 (5 bases). CDR3 size: 14 residues. CDR1 MNHEY and CDR2 SMNVEV come from the germline V gene (reference sequence). V was pared by 0 bases and J by 4 bases, with 9 bases between. The chain's CDR3 is CASSLSKGTYGYTF. The CDR3 coding sequence is TGTGCCAGCAGTTTATCGAAGGGGACCTATGGCTACACCTTC.

The rearrangement links TRBV29-1 to TRBJ2-7; no firm D call. Germline V CDR1 and CDR2: SQVTM, ANQGSEA. Trimming pared 5 bases from V and 3 bases from J, leaving 14 bases between. This CDR3 is 13 amino acids long. The CDR3 protein is CSVQQATYYEQYF. Here the CDR3 DNA reads TGCAGCGTTCAACAAGCCACTTACTACGAGCAGTACTTC.

The V call is TRBV29-1, the J call TRBJ2-1; D gene unclear. This CDR3 contains 14 residues. V gave up 7 bases and J gave up 3 bases, with 16 bases separating them. From germline, CDR1 is SQVTM and CDR2 ANQGSEA. CDR3 bases: TGCAGCGACCATAGCCCTAACTACTACAATGAGCAGTTCTTC. This codes for CSDHSPNYYNEQFF.

Ten or more counts support this clonotype. The chain links TRBV28 to TRBJ1-1; TRBD1 aligns across 9 bases. After removal of 7 bases from V and 2 bases from J, the junction contained 2 bases not matched to a gene. This CDR3 has 13 residues. Germline V CDR1 and CDR2: MDHEN, SYDVKM. DNA for the CDR3: TGTGCCAGCAATACAGGGGGCAACACTGAAGCTTTCTTT. This codes for CASNTGGNTEAFF.

Details on this clonotype: Germline is not matched at one junction end, which may reflect a read error. V and J are TRBV7-6 and TRBJ2-6; no clear D gene. Germline values: CDR1 SGHVS, CDR2 FNYEAQ. The length of the CDR3 is 14 residues. The CDR3 spells CVSSLGSGANVLTF. DNA for the CDR3: TGTGTCAGCAGCTTAGGGTCTGGGGCCAACGTCCTGACTTTC.

This clonotype was detected only a few times. The chain carries TRBV13 and TRBJ2-1, with D possibly being TRBD1 or TRBD2 (6 bases each). Trimming shortened V by 5 bases and J by 7 bases, and 21 bases separated the two germline ends. Per germline, CDR1 PRHDT and CDR2 FYEKMQ (reference sequence). The CDR3 spans 16 residues. The CDR3 spells CASSHTGAPRRNEQFF. As DNA, the CDR3 is TGTGCCAGCAGCCATACGGGGGCCCCTAGGCGGAATGAGCAGTTCTTC.

This clonotype has a handful of counts. V is TRBV6-2 or TRBV6-3 and J is TRBJ2-1; TRBD1 might be the D (5 bases). The V end lost 1 base, the J end lost 7 bases, and 20 bases lay between the germline ends. The CDR3 is 17 residues long. The germline gives CDR1 MNHEY, CDR2 SVGEGT. The CDR3: CASSYWMDNQVVNEQFF. CDR3 sequence (DNA): TGTGCCAGCAGTTACTGGATGGACAATCAGGTCGTTAATGAGCAGTTCTTC.

CDR3 amino acids: CASSLEWSSPEQFF. The CDR3 bases are TGCGCCAGCAGCTTGGAGTGGTCTAGCCCTGAGCAGTTCTTC. The chain recombines TRBV5-1 with TRBJ2-1, with D tentatively TRBD2 (5 bases). Trimming cost V 0 bases and J 9 bases, with 13 bases left between them. Germline CDR1 and CDR2: SGHRS and YFSETQ. This CDR3 is 14 amino acids long.